Following are 29 T cell receptor beta chains from one sample sequenced in a study of OX40 agonist ivuxolimab in advanced cancers. Assay: immunoSEQ multiplex PCR; the TCRdb copy retains only in-frame clones and omits some. Of some 70,000 clones in the sample, approximately 93% are singletons; the top ten hold 2.2%. The sample consisted of CD4+ or CD8+ T cells sorted from blood, taken in a trial of the OX40 agonist ivuxolimab. These receptors all stem from an adult with an advanced solid tumor such as melanoma, head and neck, liver or kidney cancer.

This chain uses TRBV11-2 with TRBJ1-3, with 8 bases identical to TRBD1. The germline gives CDR1 SGHAT, CDR2 FQNNGV. This CDR3 contains 15 residues. Trimming at V came to 5 bases and at J to 1 base, leaving 4 bases not matched to a gene. CDR3: CASSMRTGSGNTIYF. The CDR3 nucleotides read TGTGCCAGCAGCATGCGGACAGGGTCTGGAAACACCATATATTTT.

The chain uses TRBV2 and TRBJ2-2, with 11 bases matching TRBD2. J lost 3 bases, V lost 8 bases, and 5 bases had no gene match. Germline CDR1 and CDR2: SNHLY and FYNNEI. The CDR3 is 15 residues long. In DNA, the CDR3 is TGTGCCAGCCACCGGACTAGCGGGTACACCGGGGAGCTGTTTTTT. Its protein product is CASHRTSGYTGELFF.

The J gene is TRBJ1-1, the V gene TRBV6-5; D gene unclear. V lost 3 bases and J 1 base, leaving 9 bases between the germline ends. Germline V CDR1 and CDR2: MNHEY, SVGAGI. The CDR3 consists of 14 residues. CDR3 residues: CASSYSYTNTEAFF. DNA for the CDR3: TGTGCCAGCAGTTATTCCTACACGAACACTGAAGCTTTCTTT.

This clone has only one observation. The V and J genes are TRBV5-4 and TRBJ2-5; the D is unclear. The ends were cut back, 1 base at V and 5 bases at J, with 9 bases in the middle. The germline V gene has CDR1 SGHNT and CDR2 YYREEE (reference sequence). This CDR3 is 13 amino acids long. The CDR3 reads CASSLPTSETQYF. The CDR3 DNA follows: TGTGCCAGCAGCTTGCCGACTTCTGAGACCCAGTACTTC.

This clone was observed once. The chain joins TRBV6-1 to TRBJ2-7, with a tentative D call TRBD2 (8 bases). V was clipped by 1 base and J by 0 bases, with 19 bases between them. The length of the CDR3 is 18 residues. CDR1 and CDR2 from the germline V gene are MNHNS and SASEGT. The CDR3 DNA reads TGTGCCAGCAGTGAAGAGGGGGCGGGAGGTTGGGACTCCTACGAGCAGTACTTC. Translated, it gives CASSEEGAGGWDSYEQYF.

In its sample, this clone was seen once. The chain links TRBV28 to TRBJ1-5; a weak D match, TRBD1 (5 bases). This CDR3 has 15 amino acids. Germline V gives CDR1 MDHEN, CDR2 SYDVKM. V lost 6 bases to trimming and J lost 6 bases, with 18 bases between them. This chain's CDR3 is CASRSGTLSLQPQHF. The CDR3 coding sequence is TGTGCCAGCAGGTCCGGGACCCTGTCCCTTCAGCCCCAGCATTTT. The full variable domain, rest sourced from reference TRBV28 and TRBJ1-5, is DVKVTQSSRYLVKRTGEKVFLECVQDMDHENMFWYRQDPGLGLRLIYFSYDVKMKEKGDIPEGYSVSREKKERFSLILESASTNQTSMYLCASRSGTLSLQPQHFGDGTRLSIL.

CDR3: CASSNHRENTEAFF. In nucleotides, the CDR3 is TGTGCCAGCAGTAACCACAGGGAGAACACTGAAGCTTTCTTT. The chain combines TRBV6-5 with TRBJ1-1, with D tentatively TRBD1 (6 bases). Germline loops: CDR1 MNHEY, CDR2 SVGAGI. There are 14 residues in the CDR3. V was shortened by 5 bases and J by 1 base, with 11 bases between the two germline ends.

The chain links TRBV2 to TRBJ1-2; 10 nucleotides line up with TRBD1. CDR3 length: 15 amino acids. In germline, CDR1 is SNHLY, CDR2 FYNNEI. The ends lost 4 bases at V and 8 bases at J; junction bases unmatched: 10. The CDR3 spells CASSARQGAAGGYTF. In nucleotides, the CDR3 is TGTGCCAGCAGTGCCCGACAGGGGGCCGCGGGAGGCTACACCTTC.

V and J are TRBV19 and TRBJ2-2; maybe TRBD2 (5 bases). Germline V gene lookup returns CDR1 LNHDA and CDR2 SQIVND (reference sequence). Trimming took off 3 bases at V and 5 bases at J, with 10 bases between the two ends. This CDR3 comprises 14 residues. DNA of the CDR3: TGTGCCAGTAGTATGGTCGGGGTAACCGGGGAGCTGTTTTTT. Translated, it gives CASSMVGVTGELFF.

This rearrangement joins TRBV7-9 to TRBJ1-2; 7 bases map to TRBD1. CDR1 is SEHNR and CDR2 is FQNEAQ in the germline V gene (reference sequence). Trimming removed 1 base from V and 5 bases from J; junction bases left unmatched: 7. CDR3 length equals 15 residues. The DNA of the CDR3 is TGTGCCAGCAGCTTAGAACTATTACAGGGGTATGGCTACACCTTC. It encodes CASSLELLQGYGYTF. The whole variable domain, filled in from reference TRBV7-9 and TRBJ1-2, reads DTGVSQNPRHKITKRGQNVTFRCDPISEHNRLYWYRQTLGQGPEFLTYFQNEAQLEKSRLLSDRFSAERPKGSFSTLEIQRTEQGDSAMYLCASSLELLQGYGYTFGSGTRLTVV.

This chain connects TRBV7-6 to TRBJ2-1; TRBD1 or TRBD2 may be the D gene (5 bases each). There are 16 residues in the CDR3. Germline lookup yields CDR1 SGHVS and CDR2 FNYEAQ. Trimming stripped 4 bases from V and 10 bases from J, with 23 bases between. This CDR3 reads CASSSLLKYDGDEQFF. DNA of the CDR3: TGTGCCAGCAGCTCTTTACTAAAGTATGACGGGGACGAGCAGTTCTTC.

This clone showed up just once. The CDR3 is CASSRLLQGTIGAEAFF. The CDR3 DNA reads as TGTGCCAGCAGCAGACTCCTACAGGGAACGATTGGAGCTGAAGCTTTCTTT. The chain employs TRBV21-1 and TRBJ1-1; the table calls TRBD1, which could not be checked here. TRBV21-1 is flagged as a pseudogene. The CDR3 runs to 17 residues.

This rearrangement joins TRBV4-2 to TRBJ2-1, with D possibly TRBD1 on 5 matching bases. CDR1 LGHNA and CDR2 YNFKEQ come from the germline V gene. Trimming took 1 base from V and 5 from J, leaving 15 bases between them. This CDR3 region has 16 residues. The CDR3 DNA is TGTGCCAGCAGCCAAGGGCCCAGGGTTGGGGACAATGAGCAGTTCTTC. Its translation: CASSQGPRVGDNEQFF.

The chain joins TRBV7-3 to TRBJ2-1; TRBD1 aligns across 10 bases. J gave up 5 bases and V 0 bases, and 4 bases lay outside the gene matches. Germline loops: CDR1 SGHTA, CDR2 FQGTGA. The CDR3 length is 16 residues. The CDR3 nucleotides are TGTGCCAGCAGCTTAACAGGGACAGGGGTTAACAATGAGCAGTTCTTC. As protein: CASSLTGTGVNNEQFF.

The chain uses TRBV9 and TRBJ1-3; no definite D call. The CDR3 loop spans 12 amino acids. Trimming shortened V by 6 bases and J by 4 bases, and 8 bases separated the two germline ends. Looked up from germline, CDR1 is SGDLS and CDR2 is YYNGEE. Here the CDR3 DNA reads TGTGCCAGCAAAGGGTCCGGAAACACCATATATTTT. Protein product: CASKGSGNTIYF.

J is TRBJ2-1 and V is TRBV9, with 7 bases that match TRBD2. The V and J ends lost 4 bases and 3 bases, in that order; junction bases with no gene match: 7. Germline loops: CDR1 SGDLS, CDR2 YYNGEE. The CDR3 extends over 15 amino acids. The chain's CDR3 is CASSPSTSFYNEQFF. The DNA for the CDR3 is TGTGCCAGCAGCCCATCGACTAGCTTCTACAATGAGCAGTTCTTC. The full variable domain, completed using reference TRBV9 and TRBJ2-1, is DSGVTQTPKHLITATGQRVTLRCSPRSGDLSVYWYQQSLDQGLQFLIQYYNGEERAKGNILERFSAQQFPDLHSELNLSSLELGDSALYFCASSPSTSFYNEQFFGPGTRLTVL.

The chain couples TRBV9 to TRBJ2-5; D may be TRBD2 (5 bases). CDR3 length: 14 amino acids. With 4 bases removed from V and 2 bases from J, the gap between germline ends came to 12 bases. Looked up from germline, CDR1 is SGDLS and CDR2 is YYNGEE. Written as DNA, the CDR3 is TGTGCCAGCAGCCGCGACTACGGGCAAGAGACCCAGTACTTC. The encoded protein is CASSRDYGQETQYF.

This clone was recorded once. This chain connects TRBV6-1 to TRBJ1-1; TRBD1 matches at 7 bases. CDR1 is MNHNS and CDR2 is SASEGT in the germline V gene. This CDR3 has 14 amino acids. V trimming: 5 bases; J trimming: 6 bases; junction bases outside the gene matches: 9. The CDR3 nucleotides are TGTGCCAGCAGTCTAACAGACAGGGTCCCTGAAGCTTTCTTT. Translation gives CASSLTDRVPEAFF.

This rearrangement joins TRBV11-3 to TRBJ2-2; D perhaps matches TRBD2 (6 bases). Germline CDR1 and CDR2: SGHNT and YENEEA. The CDR3 extends over 18 amino acids. V dropped 1 base and J dropped 3 bases, with 18 bases sitting between them. The CDR3, as DNA: TGTGCCAGCAGCTTAGTCCTAGGGTGGGGAGGCGACACCGGGGAGCTGTTTTTT. This sequence encodes CASSLVLGWGGDTGELFF. The whole variable domain, remainder taken from reference TRBV11-3 and TRBJ2-2, is EAGVVQSPRYKIIEKKQPVAFWCNPISGHNTLYWYLQNLGQGPELLIRYENEEAVDDSQLPKDRFSAERLKGVDSTLKIQPAELGDSAVYLCASSLVLGWGGDTGELFFGEGSRLTVL.

The chain employs TRBV29-1 and TRBJ1-2; D ambiguous. V lost 7 bases and J 3 bases, leaving 9 bases between the germline ends. The germline V gene has CDR1 SQVTM and CDR2 ANQGSEA. CDR3 size: 11 residues. CDR3 sequence reads: CSAGGDYGYTF. CDR3 nucleotides: TGCAGCGCCGGCGGCGACTATGGCTACACCTTC.

The chain joins TRBV28 to TRBJ2-7, with 8 bases matching TRBD1. The V gene end was trimmed by 5 bases and the J gene end by 12 bases; junction bases not matched to a gene: 6. This CDR3 region has 11 residues. Germline V gene lookup returns CDR1 MDHEN and CDR2 SYDVKM. CDR3 coding DNA: TGTGCCAGCAGTACCGGGACAGGAACGTACTTC. This sequence encodes CASSTGTGTYF.

For the CDR3, the DNA is TGTGCCAGCAGAGGGCTCCCGAATGAAAAACTGTTTTTT. Protein: CASRGLPNEKLFF. This chain uses TRBV2 with TRBJ1-4; D ambiguous. The germline V and J ends were trimmed by 6 bases and 5 bases, with 10 bases remaining between them. CDR3 length equals 13 residues. Germline CDR1 is SNHLY and CDR2 is FYNNEI.

This rearrangement joins TRBV28 to TRBJ1-2; 8 bases agree with TRBD1. CDR3 length: 15 residues. Trimming took 8 bases from V and 8 from J; bases not matched to a gene: 16. From germline, CDR1 is MDHEN and CDR2 SYDVKM. The CDR3 DNA reads TGTGCCAGCCGTAGCCTTGGACAGGGAAACGGGGGCTACACCTTC. Translation gives CASRSLGQGNGGYTF.

In DNA form, the CDR3 reads TGTGCCAGCAGCTCCCGACTAGCGGGAGATAGCGGGGAGCTGTTTTTT. This sequence encodes CASSSRLAGDSGELFF. V is TRBV7-3 and J is TRBJ2-2; the match to TRBD2 covers 12 bases. Trimming at V came to 4 bases and at J to 7 bases, leaving 7 bases not matched to a gene. Germline V gene lookup returns CDR1 SGHTA and CDR2 FQGTGA. The CDR3 totals 16 residues.

The V call is TRBV27, the J call TRBJ1-1, with TRBD1 as a possible D gene (5 bases). The CDR3 contains 15 residues. The germline gives CDR1 MNHEY, CDR2 SMNVEV (reference sequence). V lost 2 bases and J 2 bases, leaving 12 bases between the germline ends. CDR3 region: CASSLTWRGNTEAFF. As DNA, the CDR3 is TGTGCCAGCAGTTTAACTTGGAGGGGTAACACTGAAGCTTTCTTT.

This chain connects TRBV7-9 to TRBJ1-1; D uncertain. CDR1 SEHNR and CDR2 FQNEAQ come from the germline V gene (reference sequence). The CDR3 spans 14 residues. V was cut by 1 base and J by 10 bases, with 16 bases left in between. Here the CDR3 reads CASSLDGSRPGAFF. CDR3 coding DNA: TGTGCCAGCAGCTTAGATGGCAGCCGGCCGGGAGCTTTCTTT.

The chain combines TRBV5-1 with TRBJ1-4; no clear D gene. With 0 bases removed from V and 0 bases from J, the gap between germline ends came to 12 bases. Germline V lookup: CDR1 SGHRS, CDR2 YFSETQ. This CDR3 region has 17 residues. CDR3 loop: CASSLGEGSATNEKLFF. The CDR3 region has the DNA TGCGCCAGCAGCTTGGGGGAGGGTTCCGCAACTAATGAAAAACTGTTTTTT. Together with reference TRBV5-1 and TRBJ1-4, the CDR3 gives the full variable domain: KAGVTQTPRYLIKTRGQQVTLSCSPISGHRSVSWYQQTPGQGLQFLFEYFSETQRNKGNFPGRFSGRQFSNSRSEMNVSTLELGDSALYLCASSLGEGSATNEKLFFGSGTQLSVL.

Notes on this clone: The same CDR3 also results from other DNA sequences found in this sample. The J gene is TRBJ1-1, the V gene TRBV18; D is unresolved. Germline values: CDR1 KGHSH, CDR2 LQKENI. The germline V and J ends were trimmed by 3 bases and 3 bases, with 14 bases remaining between them. The CDR3 consists of 15 residues. The CDR3 DNA sequence: TGTGCCAGCTCACCCTGGACTCCGGAGGACACTGAAGCTTTCTTT. This sequence encodes CASSPWTPEDTEAFF. The full variable domain, completed using reference TRBV18 and TRBJ1-1, is NAGVMQNPRHLVRRRGQEARLRCSPMKGHSHVYWYRQLPEEGLKFMVYLQKENIIDESGMPKERFSAEFPKEGPSILRIQQVVRGDSAAYFCASSPWTPEDTEAFFGQGTRLTVV.

This chain uses TRBV11-3 with TRBJ2-1, with 7 nucleotides matching TRBD1. The CDR3 extends over 14 amino acids. Trimming cost V 4 bases and J 10 bases; bases outside gene matches: 10. Germline V gives CDR1 SGHNT, CDR2 YENEEA. The CDR3 DNA reads TGTGCCAGCAGCTCCCGTAGGGGGCCGGGGGAGCAGTTCTTC. Protein sequence: CASSSRRGPGEQFF.